The clone carrying this T cell receptor (beta chain) occurred once. What it binds is unknown. This record comes from a study of OX40 agonist ivuxolimab in advanced cancers. Findings and limits, study-wide: There were also nonresponders showing low normalized T-cell clonal expansion.

Per the germline V gene, CDR1 is LNHDA and CDR2 is SQIVND (reference sequence). Trimming removed 6 bases from V and 4 bases from J, with 12 bases in between. The CDR3 has 13 residues. TCRdb keeps only in-frame clones here, not all; method: immunoSEQ multiplex PCR. The sample includes around 77,000 clones, around four fifths of them seen just once. The receptor comes from an adult with an advanced solid tumor such as melanoma, head and neck, liver or kidney cancer. The chain is built from TRBV19 and TRBJ2-5, with D tentatively TRBD2 (5 bases). This specimen consisted of CD4+ or CD8+ T cells sorted from blood, obtained in a trial of the OX40 agonist ivuxolimab. CDR3 DNA sequence: TGTGCCAGTAGCGGGAACCCCGTAGAGACCCAGTACTTC. This gives the protein CASSGNPVETQYF.